The 4 T cell receptor beta chains in this list originate from one sample, sequenced in a study of human T cells and chemical hapten exposure. TCRdb redid the calling of the RACE reads with MiXCR, one entry per CDR3 protein. This sample yields some 70,000 distinct CDR3 sequences, of which roughly 9.7% are seen a single time; 4% to 6% belongs to the top ten. This sample's time point: pre-sensitization, week 0. Specified treatment: therapeutic diphenylcyclopropenone sensitization with weekly scalp DPC. Source: whole blood, taken in connection with sensitization to the hapten diphenylcyclopropenone (DPC). These receptors all come from a woman aged 45-60 years with alopecia areata. Some clones in this sample may be carry-over from other donors' samples.

The rearrangement joins TRBV6-5 to TRBJ1-1; TRBD1 matches 11 bases. The CDR3 is 15 amino acids. CDR1 is MNHEY, CDR2 SVGAGI, per germline. Unmatched junction bases numbered 4, after V lost 7 bases and J lost 0 bases. The DNA of the CDR3 is TGTGCCAGCAAGGACAGGGGGCTCGTGAACACTGAAGCTTTCTTT. Translated, it gives CASKDRGLVNTEAFF.

This clonotype has a handful of counts. The chain uses TRBV12-3 or TRBV12-4 and TRBJ1-5; 9 nucleotides agree with TRBD1. V gave up 6 bases and J gave up 2 bases; unmatched junction bases: 2. CDR3 size: 14 residues. CDR3 DNA: TGTGCCAGCAGGAGGACAGGGGGCAATCAGCCCCAGCATTTT. Its protein product is CASRRTGGNQPQHF.

This clonotype was picked up a small number of times. The CDR3 DNA follows: TGTGCCAGCAGCTTAGGGGCAACAACTAATGAAAAACTGTTTTTT. This encodes CASSLGATTNEKLFF. The V call is TRBV7-9, the J call TRBJ1-4; no definite D call. The CDR3 contains 15 residues. V was clipped by 1 base and J by 0 bases, with 6 bases between them. From germline, CDR1 is SEHNR and CDR2 FQNEAQ (reference sequence).

This clonotype was detected many times. The CDR3 spells CASSLMSGSTEAFF. DNA of the CDR3: TGTGCCAGCAGCTTAATGAGTGGAAGCACTGAAGCTTTCTTT. The rearrangement joins TRBV7-9 to TRBJ1-1; D is uncertain. The CDR3 loop spans 14 amino acids. The germline V gene has CDR1 SEHNR and CDR2 FQNEAQ (reference sequence). Trimming cost V 2 bases and J 4 bases, with 11 bases left between them.